These T cell receptor beta chains were read from a single sample in a study of blood T cell repertoires in COVID-19. Profiled with immunoSEQ multiplex PCR; TCRdb holds only in-frame clones, not every one. The sample includes about 160,000 clones, roughly 88% of them seen just once. The sequencing sample was made of peripheral blood. These receptors all come from a woman over 75 with active or convalescent COVID-19. Both conserved end residues are part of each CDR3. A D gene is named only where the DNA matches it firmly. For some rows the clone size is stated as once, few or many, or as a class when expanded; others skip it.

d_gene: NA; abundance: NA; v_gene: TRBV6-5; len: 15; j_gene: TRBJ2-1; CDR3aa: CASSYGLSSYNEQFF
d_gene: NA; abundance: NA; v_gene: TRBV12-3/TRBV12-4; len: 12; j_gene: TRBJ1-2; CDR3aa: CASRWGDNRYTF
d_gene: NA; abundance: NA; v_gene: TRBV7-2; len: 15; j_gene: TRBJ1-2; CDR3aa: CASSPVGQGLFGYTF
d_gene: NA; abundance: NA; v_gene: TRBV6-2/TRBV6-3; len: 15; j_gene: TRBJ1-5; CDR3aa: CASSSDNSLHQPQHF
d_gene: NA; abundance: once; v_gene: TRBV6-5; len: 14; j_gene: TRBJ1-1; CDR3aa: CASSLEQGNSEAFF
d_gene: NA; abundance: NA; v_gene: TRBV9; len: 15; j_gene: TRBJ2-1; CDR3aa: CASSVESLSAGEQFF
d_gene: TRBD1; abundance: NA; v_gene: TRBV5-4; len: 15; j_gene: TRBJ1-4; CDR3aa: CASSFTGGANEKLFF
d_gene: TRBD1; abundance: NA; v_gene: TRBV10-1; len: 16; j_gene: TRBJ2-3; CDR3aa: CASSSGTGGFADTQYF
d_gene: NA; abundance: NA; v_gene: TRBV9; len: 19; j_gene: TRBJ2-6; CDR3aa: CASSHRGGRQPSGANVLTF
d_gene: NA; abundance: NA; v_gene: TRBV6-5; len: 15; j_gene: TRBJ2-1; CDR3aa: CASSSSGRSYNEQFF
d_gene: NA; abundance: once; v_gene: TRBV30; len: 13; j_gene: TRBJ1-6; CDR3aa: CAWNRGNNSPLHF
d_gene: NA; abundance: NA; v_gene: TRBV7-9; len: 14; j_gene: TRBJ1-5; CDR3aa: CASSFQEGNQPQHF
d_gene: NA; abundance: few; v_gene: TRBV29-1; len: 11; j_gene: TRBJ2-7; CDR3aa: CSVRERYEQYF
d_gene: NA; abundance: NA; v_gene: TRBV13; len: 17; j_gene: TRBJ2-5; CDR3aa: CASSSGGPTGRKETQYF
d_gene: TRBD1; abundance: NA; v_gene: TRBV7-2; len: 14; j_gene: TRBJ2-7; CDR3aa: CASSADRASYEQYF
d_gene: NA; abundance: once; v_gene: TRBV9; len: 13; j_gene: TRBJ2-2; CDR3aa: CASSLGGTGELFF
d_gene: TRBD1; abundance: once; v_gene: TRBV11-3; len: 16; j_gene: TRBJ2-2; CDR3aa: CASSIGTGIRTGELFF
d_gene: TRBD2; abundance: NA; v_gene: TRBV6-6; len: 16; j_gene: TRBJ2-7; CDR3aa: CASSYSGRGAAYEQYF
d_gene: NA; abundance: NA; v_gene: TRBV11-3; len: 16; j_gene: TRBJ2-2; CDR3aa: CASPRGGHLDTGELFF
d_gene: NA; abundance: NA; v_gene: TRBV7-9; len: 15; j_gene: TRBJ2-5; CDR3aa: CASTGGASAQETQYF
d_gene: TRBD2; abundance: NA; v_gene: TRBV15; len: 18; j_gene: TRBJ2-1; CDR3aa: CATSTKGTSGFSYNEQFF
d_gene: TRBD2; abundance: NA; v_gene: TRBV4-1; len: 14; j_gene: TRBJ2-5; CDR3aa: CASSQVTSVETQYF
d_gene: NA; abundance: NA; v_gene: TRBV11-3; len: 16; j_gene: TRBJ2-7; CDR3aa: CASSFFSGASYYEQYF
d_gene: NA; abundance: NA; v_gene: TRBV18; len: 14; j_gene: TRBJ1-1; CDR3aa: CASLPGAGNTEAFF
d_gene: TRBD2; abundance: NA; v_gene: TRBV11-3; len: 15; j_gene: TRBJ2-2; CDR3aa: CASSVLAGDTGELFF
d_gene: TRBD1; abundance: few; v_gene: TRBV7-2; len: 15; j_gene: TRBJ1-1; CDR3aa: CASSLGGQGNTEAFF
d_gene: NA; abundance: NA; v_gene: TRBV15; len: 12; j_gene: TRBJ2-2; CDR3aa: CATSPGSGELFF
d_gene: NA; abundance: NA; v_gene: TRBV9; len: 18; j_gene: TRBJ2-6; CDR3aa: CASNSAASARSGANVLTF
d_gene: TRBD1; abundance: NA; v_gene: TRBV4-2; len: 20; j_gene: TRBJ1-3; CDR3aa: CASSQAIFGTGGDSGNTIYF
d_gene: TRBD2; abundance: NA; v_gene: TRBV6-6; len: 15; j_gene: TRBJ2-7; CDR3aa: CASSYPAGATPEQYF
d_gene: NA; abundance: NA; v_gene: TRBV5-1; len: 13; j_gene: TRBJ1-4; CDR3aa: CASRDTSPEKLFF
d_gene: NA; abundance: NA; v_gene: TRBV28; len: 14; j_gene: TRBJ1-6; CDR3aa: CASSPSGYNSPLHF
d_gene: NA; abundance: NA; v_gene: TRBV5-1; len: 15; j_gene: TRBJ2-5; CDR3aa: CASSLEFGHSETQYF
d_gene: TRBD1; abundance: NA; v_gene: TRBV12-5; len: 18; j_gene: TRBJ1-3; CDR3aa: CASGLVQGTVLSGNTIYF
d_gene: TRBD1; abundance: NA; v_gene: TRBV2; len: 14; j_gene: TRBJ2-5; CDR3aa: CASSEVTGGETQYF
d_gene: TRBD2; abundance: few; v_gene: TRBV5-1; len: 15; j_gene: TRBJ2-5; CDR3aa: CASTSGGDVLETQYF
d_gene: NA; abundance: NA; v_gene: TRBV9; len: 13; j_gene: TRBJ2-1; CDR3aa: CASSVAVGDEQFF
d_gene: NA; abundance: NA; v_gene: TRBV19; len: 15; j_gene: TRBJ1-3; CDR3aa: CASSNGQISGNTIYF
d_gene: NA; abundance: NA; v_gene: TRBV5-4; len: 16; j_gene: TRBJ2-3; CDR3aa: CASSLGRGGRTDTQYF
d_gene: NA; abundance: NA; v_gene: TRBV5-4; len: 13; j_gene: TRBJ2-7; CDR3aa: CASSGTKSYEQYF
d_gene: NA; abundance: once; v_gene: TRBV12-3/TRBV12-4; len: 12; j_gene: TRBJ1-2; CDR3aa: CASSWAGLGYTF
d_gene: NA; abundance: NA; v_gene: TRBV6-6; len: 12; j_gene: TRBJ1-2; CDR3aa: CASIAGFGGYTF
d_gene: TRBD2; abundance: NA; v_gene: TRBV6-5; len: 15; j_gene: TRBJ2-2; CDR3aa: CASSRGLAGTGELFF
d_gene: TRBD1; abundance: NA; v_gene: TRBV19; len: 15; j_gene: TRBJ2-1; CDR3aa: CASSKPGQGPVEQFF
d_gene: NA; abundance: few; v_gene: TRBV25-1; len: 12; j_gene: TRBJ1-4; CDR3aa: CASRAGNEKLFF
d_gene: TRBD2; abundance: NA; v_gene: TRBV5-1; len: 15; j_gene: TRBJ2-3; CDR3aa: CASSSLAGATDTQYF
d_gene: NA; abundance: NA; v_gene: TRBV7-2; len: 13; j_gene: TRBJ1-4; CDR3aa: CASSLGENEKLFF
d_gene: NA; abundance: few; v_gene: TRBV19; len: 15; j_gene: TRBJ1-2; CDR3aa: CASLPMDQGHYGYTF
d_gene: TRBD2; abundance: once; v_gene: TRBV5-1; len: 14; j_gene: TRBJ2-5; CDR3aa: CASSLTSGDETQYF
d_gene: TRBD1; abundance: NA; v_gene: TRBV6-5; len: 15; j_gene: TRBJ1-4; CDR3aa: CASRQGEVPNEKLFF
d_gene: TRBD1; abundance: NA; v_gene: TRBV7-9; len: 13; j_gene: TRBJ1-5; CDR3aa: CASSSRDSQPQHF
d_gene: NA; abundance: NA; v_gene: TRBV29-1; len: 13; j_gene: TRBJ1-2; CDR3aa: CSATTGLNYGYTF
d_gene: NA; abundance: NA; v_gene: TRBV6-5; len: 14; j_gene: TRBJ1-2; CDR3aa: CASSYSGAGYGYTF